Below are 23 T cell receptor beta chains sequenced from a single sample in a study of cytotoxic CD8 clonotypes in ibrutinib-treated CLL. Assay used: immunoSEQ multiplex PCR; TCRdb lists only in-frame clones, some missing. The repertoire has 330,000 or so clones, roughly two thirds of them found once; the top ten carry 5% to 6.5%. The specimen was PBMCs, collected after 36 months of ibrutinib treatment. The source of these receptors is a human donor with chronic lymphocytic leukemia.

The chain couples TRBV18 to TRBJ2-2, with 9 bases fitting TRBD1. The CDR3 contains 17 residues. With V trimmed by 3 bases and J by 3 bases, 8 bases remained unmatched. Germline CDR1 is KGHSH and CDR2 is LQKENI. CDR3 coding DNA: TGTGCCAGCTCACCCTACTTTCGACAGGGGGACACCGGGGAGCTGTTTTTT. This translates into CASSPYFRQGDTGELFF.

The chain couples TRBV5-5 to TRBJ1-3; D uncertain. V was pared by 4 bases and J by 3 bases, with 20 bases between. The CDR3 contains 17 residues. The V gene's germline CDR1 is SGHKS and CDR2 YYEKEE (reference sequence). The CDR3 region is CASSQRLGAYFGNTIYF. The CDR3, as DNA: TGTGCCAGCAGCCAACGCCTCGGAGCCTATTTTGGAAACACCATATATTTT.

The V gene is TRBV19, the J gene TRBJ2-7, with D perhaps matching TRBD2 (5 bases). Trimming took off 4 bases at V and 0 bases at J, with 10 bases between the two ends. The CDR3 has 14 amino acids. Per germline, CDR1 LNHDA and CDR2 SQIVND (reference sequence). CDR3: CASSNERSSYEQYF. Written as DNA, the CDR3 is TGTGCCAGTAGTAACGAGCGGTCCTCCTACGAGCAGTACTTC.

The genes are TRBV4-1 and TRBJ2-5; D assignment may be TRBD1 or TRBD2 (6 bases each). From germline, CDR1 is MGHRA and CDR2 YSYEKL. V lost 0 bases and J lost 5, with 13 bases in between. CDR3 length: 15 amino acids. CDR3 DNA sequence: TGCGCCAGCAGCCAAGATATGGGGGGCTGGGAGACCCAGTACTTC. It codes for CASSQDMGGWETQYF.

The chain recombines TRBV7-2 with TRBJ2-3; D unresolved. Deletions cut 1 base from V and 3 bases from J, with 11 bases between. Germline V gene lookup returns CDR1 SGHTA and CDR2 FQGNSA. This CDR3 spans 15 amino acids. CDR3: CASSLGMTRTDTQYF. Written as DNA, the CDR3 is TGTGCCAGCAGCTTAGGGATGACGAGAACAGATACGCAGTATTTT.

V usage is TRBV18 and J usage is TRBJ2-7; 9 bases match TRBD2. This CDR3 has 13 amino acids. The germline V gene has CDR1 KGHSH and CDR2 LQKENI. Germline trimming cut 5 bases from V and 5 bases from J; bases unmatched to any gene: 4. The CDR3 loop is CASSSAGGHEQYF. As DNA, the CDR3 is TGTGCCAGCTCATCCGCGGGAGGGCACGAGCAGTACTTC.

This clone was seen more than once but under ten times. V gene TRBV7-2 combines with J gene TRBJ2-7; 9 nucleotides line up with TRBD1. Trimming cost V 1 base and J 2 bases; bases outside gene matches: 3. Looked up from germline, CDR1 is SGHTA and CDR2 is FQGNSA. The CDR3 loop spans 15 amino acids. CDR3 region: CASSLGGTGTYEQYF. CDR3 sequence (DNA): TGTGCCAGCAGCTTAGGGGGGACAGGGACCTACGAGCAGTACTTC.

V is TRBV28 and J is TRBJ1-4; D is possibly TRBD1 (6 bases). CDR1 MDHEN and CDR2 SYDVKM come from the germline V gene. The ends were cut back, 3 bases at V and 8 bases at J, with 10 bases in the middle. The CDR3 runs to 13 residues. CDR3 loop: CASSLTGDEKLFF. Here the CDR3 DNA reads TGTGCCAGCAGTTTGACAGGCGACGAAAAACTGTTTTTT.

The chain links TRBV6-1 to TRBJ2-1; 13 nucleotides align to TRBD2. V was pared by 3 bases and J by 9 bases, with 8 bases of the junction left unmatched. This CDR3 is 16 amino acids long. CDR1 MNHNS and CDR2 SASEGT come from the germline V gene. CDR3 sequence: CASSDLTSGGATEQFF. CDR3 bases: TGTGCCAGCAGTGACCTCACTAGCGGGGGGGCCACTGAGCAGTTCTTC.

The chain carries TRBV19 and TRBJ2-3, with unresolved D. The CDR3 extends over 17 amino acids. V was clipped by 5 bases and J by 0 bases, with 18 bases between them. CDR1 is LNHDA, CDR2 SQIVND, per germline (reference sequence). The CDR3 DNA reads as TGTGCCAGTAGTCGAACTCGTGGCAGTGCTAGCACAGATACGCAGTATTTT. Translating gives CASSRTRGSASTDTQYF.

This chain links TRBV4-1 with TRBJ2-7; TRBD1 aligns across 10 bases. Germline values: CDR1 MGHRA, CDR2 YSYEKL. V lost 4 bases to trimming and J lost 0 bases; unmatched junction nucleotides: 3. This CDR3 is 15 amino acids long. CDR3 sequence reads: CASSLGQGVSYEQYF. Here the CDR3 DNA reads TGCGCCAGCAGCCTCGGACAGGGGGTCTCCTACGAGCAGTACTTC.

As DNA, the CDR3 is TGTGCCAGCAGTGAAGGCATTTCAACTAATGAAAAACTGTTTTTT. Amino acids: CASSEGISTNEKLFF. V gene TRBV6-1 combines with J gene TRBJ1-4; D call uncertain. The CDR3 extends over 15 amino acids. V lost 1 base and J 0 bases, leaving 6 bases between the germline ends. The germline gives CDR1 MNHNS, CDR2 SASEGT.

This clone was counted only a few times. This chain joins TRBV6-5 and TRBJ1-2, with D possibly TRBD1 on 5 matching bases. The CDR3 has 15 residues. Germline-derived CDR1 and CDR2 are MNHEY and SVGAGI. The V gene lost 5 bases and the J gene lost 4 bases, with 17 bases spanning the gap. The CDR3 reads CASSIGVGQIYGYTF. CDR3 bases: TGTGCCAGCAGTATAGGGGTCGGGCAGATCTATGGCTACACCTTC.

The sample holds a few counts of this clone. J is TRBJ1-2 and V is TRBV7-8; D call uncertain. Germline V gives CDR1 SGHVS, CDR2 FQNEAQ. Deletions cut 4 bases from V and 4 bases from J, with 13 bases between. The CDR3 covers 14 residues. The CDR3, as DNA: TGTGCCAGCAGCTCCCGAGGAGGGAGCTATGGCTACACCTTC. It translates to CASSSRGGSYGYTF.

The chain recombines TRBV11-2 with TRBJ1-2; D may be TRBD1 (5 bases). The V gene lost 1 base and the J gene lost 5 bases, with 11 bases spanning the gap. The CDR3 loop spans 14 amino acids. The germline CDR1 and CDR2 sequences are SGHAT and FQNNGV. CDR3 residues: CASSLGAGTYGYTF. CDR3 sequence (DNA): TGTGCCAGCAGCTTAGGTGCAGGGACGTATGGCTACACCTTC.

This clone appeared a few times. The chain is built from TRBV14 and TRBJ2-5; no clear D gene. The CDR3 extends over 15 amino acids. V lost 1 base to trimming and J lost 1 base, with 10 bases between them. The germline CDR1 and CDR2 sequences are SGHDN and FVKESK. CDR3 coding DNA: TGTGCCAGCAGCCAAGTCCCCCCAGCCCAAGAGACCCAGTACTTC. It yields the protein CASSQVPPAQETQYF.

CDR3: CASSLSRDLRETQYF. DNA for the CDR3: TGTGCCAGCAGCTTATCGAGGGACTTAAGAGAGACCCAGTACTTC. The rearrangement joins TRBV7-2 to TRBJ2-5, with D possibly TRBD2 on 6 matching bases. CDR3 length equals 15 residues. CDR1 is SGHTA and CDR2 is FQGNSA in the germline V gene. V was shortened by 2 bases and J by 4 bases, with 14 bases between the two germline ends. Drawing the rest from reference TRBV7-2 and TRBJ2-5, the complete variable domain is GAGVSQSPSNKVTEKGKDVELRCDPISGHTALYWYRQSLGQGLEFLIYFQGNSAPDKSGLPSDRFSAERTGGSVSTLTIQRTQQEDSAVYLCASSLSRDLRETQYFGPGTRLLVL.

J is TRBJ1-3 and V is TRBV29-1; TRBD1 is a possible D gene (5 bases). This CDR3 region has 14 residues. Germline V gene data show CDR1 as SQVTM and CDR2 as ANQGSEA. The V end lost 4 bases, the J end lost 0 bases, and 10 bases lay between the germline ends. CDR3 DNA: TGCAGCGTTGGGAACAGGCTCTCTGGAAACACCATATATTTT. It codes for CSVGNRLSGNTIYF.

The chain is built from TRBV11-2 and TRBJ2-7; 11 bases are a match to TRBD2. The length of the CDR3 is 17 residues. After removal of 6 bases from V and 4 bases from J, the junction contained 14 bases not matched to a gene. Germline lookup yields CDR1 SGHAT and CDR2 FQNNGV. In nucleotides, the CDR3 is TGTGCCAGCAGACTGGGGCTAGCGGGAGGTGAGTGGTACGAGCAGTACTTC. This sequence encodes CASRLGLAGGEWYEQYF.

The V gene is TRBV7-9, the J gene TRBJ1-1; a possible D gene is TRBD1 (5 bases). The CDR3 covers 14 residues. CDR1 and CDR2 from the germline V gene are SEHNR and FQNEAQ (reference sequence). The ends were cut back, 9 bases at V and 3 bases at J, with 17 bases in the middle. The chain's CDR3 is CASFLDQGHTEAFF. CDR3 in DNA: TGTGCCAGTTTTTTAGACCAGGGTCACACTGAAGCTTTCTTT.

The chain uses TRBV25-1 and TRBJ2-2, with a tentative D call TRBD2 (5 bases). From germline, CDR1 is MGHDK and CDR2 SYGVNS. Trimming cost V 1 base and J 4 bases, with 10 bases left between them. The CDR3 runs to 15 residues. Written as DNA, the CDR3 is TGTGCCAGCAGTGAATCCGACTACGCCACCGGGGAGCTGTTTTTT. Its protein product is CASSESDYATGELFF.

The chain is built from TRBV2 and TRBJ1-4, with 9 positions matching TRBD1. CDR3 size: 16 residues. Germline values: CDR1 SNHLY, CDR2 FYNNEI. V trimming: 4 bases; J trimming: 7 bases; junction bases outside the gene matches: 10. In DNA, the CDR3 is TGTGCCAGCAGTGGCGACCGGGACAGGGATTTTGAAAAACTGTTTTTT. Translated: CASSGDRDRDFEKLFF. The full variable domain, with the rest looked up from reference TRBV2 and TRBJ1-4, is EPEVTQTPSHQVTQMGQEVILRCVPISNHLYFYWYRQILGQKVEFLVSFYNNEISEKSEIFDDQFSVERPDGSNFTLKIRSTKLEDSAMYFCASSGDRDRDFEKLFFGSGTQLSVL.

The CDR3 here is CASSFGLAGVGEQFF. CDR3 bases: TGTGCCAGCAGCTTCGGACTAGCGGGAGTTGGAGAGCAGTTCTTC. V is TRBV7-3 and J is TRBJ2-1, with TRBD2 identical over 13 bases. Looked up from germline, CDR1 is SGHTA and CDR2 is FQGTGA. After removal of 3 bases from V and 10 bases from J, the junction contained 6 bases not matched to a gene. This CDR3 spans 15 amino acids.